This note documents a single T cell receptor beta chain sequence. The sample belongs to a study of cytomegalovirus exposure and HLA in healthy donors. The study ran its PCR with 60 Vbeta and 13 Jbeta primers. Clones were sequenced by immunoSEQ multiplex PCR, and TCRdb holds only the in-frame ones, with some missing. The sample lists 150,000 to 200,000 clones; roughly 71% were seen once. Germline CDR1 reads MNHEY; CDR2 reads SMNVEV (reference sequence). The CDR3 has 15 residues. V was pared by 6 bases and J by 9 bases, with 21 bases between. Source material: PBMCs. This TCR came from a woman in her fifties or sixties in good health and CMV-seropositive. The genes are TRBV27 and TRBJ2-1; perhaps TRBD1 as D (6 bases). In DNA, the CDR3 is TGTGCCAGCAGCGTGCAGGGGCCGCGAATGAGTGAGCAGTTCTTC. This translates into CASSVQGPRMSEQFF.